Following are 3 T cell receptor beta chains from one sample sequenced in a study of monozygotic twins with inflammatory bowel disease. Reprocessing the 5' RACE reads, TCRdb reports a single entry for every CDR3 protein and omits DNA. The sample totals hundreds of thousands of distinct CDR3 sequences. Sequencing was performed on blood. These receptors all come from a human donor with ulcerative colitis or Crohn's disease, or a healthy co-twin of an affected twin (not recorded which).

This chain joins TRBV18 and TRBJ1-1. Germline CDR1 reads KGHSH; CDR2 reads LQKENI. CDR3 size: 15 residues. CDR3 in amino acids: CASSPPGHLNTEAFF.

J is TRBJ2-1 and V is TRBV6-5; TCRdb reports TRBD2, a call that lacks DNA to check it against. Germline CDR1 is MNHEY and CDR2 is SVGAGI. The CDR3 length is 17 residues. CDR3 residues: CASSYSGLAGGYNEQFF.

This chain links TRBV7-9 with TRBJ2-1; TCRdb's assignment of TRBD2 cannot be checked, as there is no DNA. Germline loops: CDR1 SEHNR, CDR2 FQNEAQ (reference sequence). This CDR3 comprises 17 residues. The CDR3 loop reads CASSFPQTRATYNEQFF.